The 32 T cell receptor beta chains below all came from one sample that was sequenced in a study of blood T cell repertoires in COVID-19. Clones were sequenced by immunoSEQ multiplex PCR, and TCRdb holds only the in-frame ones, with some missing. The sample lists a few hundred thousand clones, approximately 92% occurring once. The source material was peripheral blood. All receptors come from a woman aged 35 to 49 who had recovered from COVID-19.

The chain has TRBV10-3 and TRBJ2-3; 9 bases are shared with TRBD2. The junction had 6 bases not matched to a gene; V was cut back by 3 bases and J by 2 bases. The CDR3 contains 16 residues. Germline loops: CDR1 ENHRY, CDR2 SYGVKD. This CDR3 reads CAISDPLAGYTDTQYF. The CDR3 DNA reads as TGTGCCATCAGTGACCCCCTAGCGGGGTACACAGATACGCAGTATTTT.

This clone appeared a single time. V and J are TRBV7-8 and TRBJ1-3, with a tentative D call TRBD1 (6 bases). CDR3 length: 18 amino acids. V lost 1 base to trimming and J lost 2 bases, with 18 bases between them. In germline, CDR1 is SGHVS, CDR2 FQNEAQ. CDR3 sequence: CASSLVTGPPRAGNTIYF. The CDR3 DNA sequence: TGTGCCAGCAGCTTAGTCACAGGGCCTCCCCGGGCTGGAAACACCATATATTTT. Supplemented by reference TRBV7-8 and TRBJ1-3, the full variable domain reads GAGVSQSPRYKVAKRGQDVALRCDPISGHVSLFWYQQALGQGPEFLTYFQNEAQLDKSGLPSDRFFAERPEGSVSTLKIQRTQQEDSAVYLCASSLVTGPPRAGNTIYFGEGSWLTVV.

The chain uses TRBV6-5 and TRBJ2-7, with 7 bases fitting TRBD2. Germline assignment: CDR1 MNHEY and CDR2 SVGAGI. Losses at the gene ends were 4 bases for V and 0 bases for J; bases not matched to a gene: 9. This CDR3 comprises 16 residues. This CDR3 reads CASSSRSSGSSYEQYF. The DNA for the CDR3 is TGTGCCAGCAGTTCCCGTTCTAGCGGAAGCTCCTACGAGCAGTACTTC.

This clone was detected once. The V gene is TRBV7-9, the J gene TRBJ2-2; TRBD1 aligns across 7 bases. CDR1 and CDR2 (germline): SEHNR, FQNEAQ (reference sequence). The CDR3 loop spans 15 amino acids. The trim removed 5 bases at V and 3 bases at J, leaving 6 bases unmatched. Here the CDR3 reads CASSPAQGYTGELFF. The CDR3 region has the DNA TGTGCCAGCAGCCCAGCACAGGGGTACACCGGGGAGCTGTTTTTT.

The rearrangement links TRBV28 to TRBJ2-7, with 12 bases that match TRBD2. The germline V gene encodes CDR1 MDHEN and CDR2 SYDVKM. The CDR3 contains 14 residues. The V gene end was trimmed by 5 bases and the J gene end by 9 bases; junction bases not matched to a gene: 8. In DNA form, the CDR3 reads TGTGCCAGCAGTCCCAGACTAGCGGGGGTAGTGCAGTACTTC. Protein: CASSPRLAGVVQYF.

V usage is TRBV14 and J usage is TRBJ2-3; D is perhaps TRBD1 (6 bases). V was trimmed by 4 bases and J by 4 bases, leaving 15 bases between them. Germline V gene data show CDR1 as SGHDN and CDR2 as FVKESK. The CDR3 contains 15 residues. CDR3 coding DNA: TGTGCCAGCAGCCTAATAGGTAGGGGGTCAGATACGCAGTATTTT. Protein product: CASSLIGRGSDTQYF.

The rearrangement uses TRBV5-8 and TRBJ1-1, with unresolved D. The germline gives CDR1 SGHTS, CDR2 YDEGEE. This CDR3 comprises 16 residues. Trimming stripped 2 bases from V and 1 base from J, with 15 bases between. The CDR3 nucleotides read TGTGCCAGCAGCTTTGCGGGTCTGGTAAAGAACACTGAAGCTTTCTTT. Amino acids: CASSFAGLVKNTEAFF.

V usage is TRBV19 and J usage is TRBJ2-3; D uncertain. V lost 4 bases and J 4 bases, leaving 3 bases between the germline ends. CDR3 size: 11 residues. Germline V CDR1 and CDR2: LNHDA, SQIVND (reference sequence). CDR3 sequence reads: CASSTADTQYF. The CDR3 nucleotides are TGTGCCAGTAGTACGGCAGATACGCAGTATTTT.

In DNA form, the CDR3 reads TGCGCCAGCAGTGAAAGATCCCGTAGCTACAATGAGCAGTTCTTC. It translates to CASSERSRSYNEQFF. The chain employs TRBV10-2 and TRBJ2-1; D is unresolved. V lost 3 bases and J 3 bases, leaving 12 bases between the germline ends. In germline, CDR1 is WSHSY, CDR2 SAAADI. The CDR3 runs 15 residues.

This clone was counted only a few times. This chain connects TRBV9 to TRBJ2-1; D may be TRBD2 (7 bases). Germline V lookup: CDR1 SGDLS, CDR2 YYNGEE. The CDR3 is 16 amino acids. Trimming stripped 3 bases from V and 2 bases from J, with 15 bases between. CDR3: CASSEGGGRAYNEQFF. CDR3 nucleotides: TGTGCCAGCAGCGAAGGGGGGGGCAGAGCCTACAATGAGCAGTTCTTC.

The chain joins TRBV6-5 to TRBJ2-3; D is perhaps TRBD2 (6 bases). Per the germline V gene, CDR1 is MNHEY and CDR2 is SVGAGI. The CDR3 runs 13 residues. Trimming removed 4 bases from V and 5 bases from J, with 10 bases in between. CDR3 protein: CASSWVAEDTQYF. The CDR3 nucleotides are TGTGCCAGCAGTTGGGTAGCGGAAGATACGCAGTATTTT.

The chain combines TRBV29-1 with TRBJ1-2; possible D gene TRBD1, 5 bases. The germline V and J ends were trimmed by 7 bases and 6 bases, with 21 bases remaining between them. Germline CDR1 SQVTM, CDR2 ANQGSEA. This CDR3 is built from 14 residues. This CDR3 reads CSAYADVRQNGYTF. The DNA for the CDR3 is TGCAGCGCCTACGCGGACGTCCGACAGAATGGCTACACCTTC.

The rearrangement uses TRBV6-5 and TRBJ1-2; 10 nucleotides align to TRBD1. V was pared by 4 bases and J by 6 bases, with 2 bases of the junction left unmatched. CDR1 MNHEY and CDR2 SVGAGI come from the germline V gene. The CDR3 is 13 amino acids. The CDR3 is CASSSGTGDGYTF. In DNA form, the CDR3 reads TGTGCCAGCAGTTCCGGGACAGGGGATGGCTACACCTTC.

The V and J genes are TRBV6-2 or TRBV6-3 and TRBJ2-7; 7 bases align to TRBD1. CDR3 size: 14 residues. V trimming: 2 bases; J trimming: 2 bases; junction bases outside the gene matches: 3. Germline CDR1 reads MNHEY; CDR2 reads SVGEGT. The CDR3 nucleotides are TGTGCCAGCAGTTACGACAGGGAAGCCTACGAGCAGTACTTC. Encoded protein: CASSYDREAYEQYF.

The chain couples TRBV5-4 to TRBJ1-2, with D perhaps matching TRBD1 (6 bases). The V end was cut by 2 bases, the J end by 4 bases, with 15 bases between. The CDR3 contains 15 residues. Germline CDR1 SGHNT, CDR2 YYREEE (reference sequence). The CDR3 DNA reads as TGTGCCAGCAGCTTCTCGACAGGTGGCGTCTATGGCTACACCTTC. This codes for CASSFSTGGVYGYTF.

The chain carries TRBV19 and TRBJ2-5; 14 nucleotides align to TRBD2. The CDR3 has 17 residues. CDR1 is LNHDA and CDR2 is SQIVND in the germline V gene (reference sequence). The ends lost 7 bases at V and 3 bases at J; junction bases unmatched: 10. The chain's CDR3 is CASNMGLAGDGKETQYF. For the CDR3, the DNA is TGTGCCAGTAACATGGGACTAGCGGGAGATGGCAAAGAGACCCAGTACTTC.

This clone was picked up one time. The J gene is TRBJ1-5, the V gene TRBV30; D possibly corresponds to TRBD1 (6 bases). V was cut by 4 bases and J by 5 bases, with 9 bases left in between. Per germline, CDR1 GTSNPN and CDR2 SVGIG (reference sequence). CDR3 size: 12 residues. CDR3 region: CAWISGDQPQHF. The CDR3, as DNA: TGTGCCTGGATTTCAGGGGATCAGCCCCAGCATTTT.

J is TRBJ1-5 and V is TRBV6-5, with a possible D match to TRBD1 (5 bases). CDR1 and CDR2 from the germline V gene are MNHEY and SVGAGI. The V end lost 6 bases, the J end lost 2 bases, and 14 bases lay between the germline ends. This CDR3 contains 15 residues. CDR3 residues: CASSPVRGGNQPQHF. CDR3 in DNA: TGTGCCAGCAGCCCCGTGCGGGGCGGCAATCAGCCCCAGCATTTT.

The rearrangement joins TRBV19 to TRBJ1-3; unclear D gene. V was pared by 2 bases and J by 0 bases, with 5 bases between. CDR3 length: 14 amino acids. CDR1 LNHDA and CDR2 SQIVND come from the germline V gene (reference sequence). CDR3 coding DNA: TGTGCCAGTAGTATATCGGTCTCTGGAAACACCATATATTTT. Translating gives CASSISVSGNTIYF.

The chain joins TRBV4-1 to TRBJ2-3, with TRBD2 matching over 11 bases. V lost 0 bases and J lost 5; bases outside the gene matches: 10. Germline V gene data show CDR1 as MGHRA and CDR2 as YSYEKL. The CDR3 totals 18 residues. DNA of the CDR3: TGCGCCAGCAGCCAAGAGCAGCCTAGCGGGAGGCCTGGAGATACGCAGTATTTT. It is translated as CASSQEQPSGRPGDTQYF.

The chain employs TRBV3-1 (or the pseudogene TRBV3-2) and TRBJ2-7; D might be TRBD1 (6 bases). The V gene's germline CDR1 is LGHDT and CDR2 YNNKEL (reference sequence). The germline V and J ends were trimmed by 4 bases and 2 bases, with 9 bases remaining between them. The CDR3 runs to 13 residues. Here the CDR3 DNA reads TGTGCCAGCAGCCTTACAGGGACCTACGAGCAGTACTTC. Amino acids: CASSLTGTYEQYF.

This clone has a single count. The chain recombines TRBV9 with TRBJ2-7; TRBD2 agrees at 7 bases. This CDR3 comprises 15 residues. V was clipped by 4 bases and J by 1 base; unmatched bases: 8. The germline V gene has CDR1 SGDLS and CDR2 YYNGEE. CDR3 sequence: CASSQRAGSSYEQYF. CDR3 bases: TGTGCCAGCAGCCAGAGAGCGGGGAGTTCCTACGAGCAGTACTTC.

The V call is TRBV6-5, the J call TRBJ2-7; 8 positions agree with TRBD1. V was clipped by 6 bases and J by 4 bases; unmatched bases: 8. Germline CDR1 is MNHEY and CDR2 is SVGAGI. The CDR3 length is 14 residues. The CDR3 region is CASRPGTGPYEQYF. In DNA form, the CDR3 reads TGTGCCAGCAGGCCCGGGACAGGCCCTTACGAGCAGTACTTC.

This clone was seen only once. CDR3 in amino acids: CASSLSGQETQYF. CDR3 DNA sequence: TGTGCCAGCAGCTTATCGGGCCAAGAGACCCAGTACTTC. The rearrangement joins TRBV11-3 to TRBJ2-5, with D uncertain. With 2 bases removed from V and 1 base from J, the gap between germline ends came to 5 bases. Looked up from germline, CDR1 is SGHNT and CDR2 is YENEEA. The CDR3 is made up of 13 amino acids.

The chain joins TRBV6-1 to TRBJ2-1, with D maybe TRBD1 (5 bases). From germline, CDR1 is MNHNS and CDR2 SASEGT. This CDR3 region has 16 residues. With 4 bases removed from V and 0 bases from J, the gap between germline ends came to 13 bases. CDR3 in DNA: TGTGCCAGCAGTGTTGAACAGGCAAGCTCCTACAATGAGCAGTTCTTC. Protein product: CASSVEQASSYNEQFF.

This CDR3 is CAWAGTNPEKLFF. The CDR3 coding sequence is TGTGCCTGGGCCGGGACAAACCCTGAAAAACTGTTTTTT. The chain combines TRBV30 with TRBJ1-4, with D possibly matching TRBD1 (6 bases). This CDR3 region has 13 residues. Germline V gives CDR1 GTSNPN, CDR2 SVGIG (reference sequence). V was clipped by 5 bases and J by 7 bases, with 14 bases between them.

This chain connects TRBV5-4 to TRBJ2-5; weak D call: TRBD2 (5 bases). Trimming left V 5 bases short and J 5 bases short, with 10 bases between. Germline CDR1 and CDR2: SGHNT and YYREEE (reference sequence). This CDR3 comprises 12 residues. CDR3 sequence reads: CASREEEETQYF. The CDR3 DNA is TGTGCCAGCAGGGAGGAGGAGGAGACCCAGTACTTC. The full variable domain, its missing parts supplied by reference TRBV5-4 and TRBJ2-5, is ETGVTQSPTHLIKTRGQQVTLRCSSQSGHNTVSWYQQALGQGPQFIFQYYREEENGRGNFPPRFSGLQFPNYSSELNVNALELDDSALYLCASREEEETQYFGPGTRLLVL.

V usage is TRBV27 and J usage is TRBJ1-6, with TRBD1 matching over 10 bases. The length of the CDR3 is 16 residues. The germline V gene has CDR1 MNHEY and CDR2 SMNVEV (reference sequence). The V gene end was trimmed by 4 bases and the J gene end by 10 bases; junction bases not matched to a gene: 10. The CDR3 DNA reads as TGTGCCAGCAGTTCACTGACGGGACAGGGGAACTCACCCCTCCACTTT. This gives the protein CASSSLTGQGNSPLHF.

This chain uses TRBV20-1 with TRBJ2-7, with TRBD1 as a possible D gene (6 bases). The germline gives CDR1 DFQATT, CDR2 SNEGSKA (reference sequence). V gave up 3 bases and J gave up 4 bases, with 19 bases separating them. CDR3 length equals 15 residues. CDR3 nucleotides: TGCAGTGCTAGTGGTACGAGACAGGTCTTTTACGAGCAGTACTTC. It specifies CSASGTRQVFYEQYF.

This chain uses TRBV7-6 with TRBJ2-3; TRBD2 matches at 9 bases. Trimming cost V 0 bases and J 7 bases; bases outside gene matches: 11. CDR3 size: 17 residues. The germline gives CDR1 SGHVS, CDR2 FNYEAQ. The CDR3 DNA is TGTGCCAGCAGCTTAGCGGTCGGACTAGCGAGACCACATACGCAGTATTTT. Its translation is CASSLAVGLARPHTQYF.

The chain uses TRBV13 and TRBJ2-3; possible D gene TRBD2, 6 bases. The germline CDR1 and CDR2 sequences are PRHDT and FYEKMQ (reference sequence). This CDR3 contains 15 residues. V dropped 5 bases and J dropped 0 bases, with 12 bases sitting between them. DNA of the CDR3: TGTGCCAGCAGCGGCAGCGGGCTTAGCACAGATACGCAGTATTTT. Encoded protein: CASSGSGLSTDTQYF.

This rearrangement joins TRBV10-3 to TRBJ2-5; D ambiguous. The CDR3 is 15 residues long. Trimming left V 1 base short and J 2 bases short, with 11 bases between. The germline gives CDR1 ENHRY, CDR2 SYGVKD. DNA of the CDR3: TGTGCCATCAGTGAGTTGGGCCAGGAACAAGAGACCCAGTACTTC. Translation: CAISELGQEQETQYF.